A few counts support the clone carrying this T cell receptor beta chain. The target antigen is unknown. These data come from a study of response to subunit inactivated influenza vaccine. Germline-derived CDR1 and CDR2 are MGHDK and SYGVNS. V lost 1 base and J lost 7; bases outside the gene matches: 7. CDR3 length equals 16 residues. The study's findings and limits: Researchers suggested that each seasonal influenza vaccination recruits few new T cells.

TCRdb ran MiXCR on the RT-PCR reads and lists one entry per CDR3 protein. The repertoire holds a few hundred thousand distinct CDR3 sequences, roughly a fifth seen once, with approximately 10% in the top ten. The receptor's source is a man aged 50 to 75 who received an inactivated influenza vaccine. The chain employs TRBV25-1 and TRBJ2-1; TRBD2 matches 10 bases. The specimen comprised PBMCs from blood, sampled approximately 20 months after vaccination. In nucleotides, the CDR3 is TGTGCCAGCAGTGAATTTACTCTAGCGGGAGATAATGAGCAGTTCTTC. It yields the protein CASSEFTLAGDNEQFF.